These 16 T cell receptor beta chains came from one sample sequenced in a study of control samples from healthy donors and cancer patients (dated by TCRdb to 2019 to 2021). The library was built by means of the immunoSEQ multiplex PCR assay. As stored in TCRdb, this immuneACCESS dataset retains in-frame rearrangements with V and J assigned. A fraction of the clones does not appear; measured against another copy, unresolved V genes explain less than half of the discrepancy, and the remainder lacks a known reason. The sample has about 170,000 clones on record, about 90% of them singletons. Together, the top ten hold approximately 2% of the sample. The specimen sequenced was blood. These receptors were obtained from a woman aged 40 to 55 in good health.

V and J are TRBV7-9 and TRBJ1-1; D might be TRBD1 (6 bases). CDR3 length: 14 residues. CDR1 is SEHNR, CDR2 FQNEAQ, per germline (reference sequence). Trimming left V 7 bases short and J 1 base short, with 13 bases between. The DNA for the CDR3 is TGTGCCAGCATCCAGGGGACATCGAACACTGAAGCTTTCTTT. Protein product: CASIQGTSNTEAFF.

The rearrangement joins TRBV5-1 to TRBJ2-1, with unresolved D. Germline loops: CDR1 SGHRS, CDR2 YFSETQ. Trimming shortened V by 0 bases and J by 8 bases, and 9 bases separated the two germline ends. The CDR3 sequence is 13 residues long. CDR3 bases: TGCGCCAGCAGCTTGGCCGGTCTGGATGAGCAGTTCTTC. This sequence encodes CASSLAGLDEQFF.

This chain uses TRBV6-6 with TRBJ1-1; a possible D gene is TRBD1 (5 bases). This CDR3 is 14 amino acids long. V lost 7 bases, J lost 7 bases, and 19 bases lay in between. Germline V gene data show CDR1 as MNHNY and CDR2 as SVGAGI (reference sequence). CDR3 nucleotide sequence: TGTGCCAGCACGACGTTGGAGGGGCGGGGTGAAGCTTTCTTT. Translated: CASTTLEGRGEAFF.

This clone occurred once. This chain joins TRBV7-9 and TRBJ2-7; TRBD1 matches at 9 bases. V lost 4 bases to trimming and J lost 2 bases; unmatched junction nucleotides: 9. The CDR3 has 16 residues. Germline V gene lookup returns CDR1 SEHNR and CDR2 FQNEAQ (reference sequence). CDR3 sequence reads: CASSSQPGQGTYEQYF. The DNA for the CDR3 is TGTGCCAGCAGCTCCCAACCGGGACAGGGAACCTACGAGCAGTACTTC.

Only one count was recorded for this clone. The V call is TRBV2, the J call TRBJ2-7, with D perhaps TRBD1 (5 bases). Trimming removed 1 base from V and 3 bases from J, with 13 bases in between. The CDR3 spans 15 residues. The germline gives CDR1 SNHLY, CDR2 FYNNEI. The CDR3 spells CASSEGGHGFYEQYF. CDR3 sequence (DNA): TGTGCCAGCAGTGAAGGCGGACACGGATTCTACGAGCAGTACTTC.

In nucleotides, the CDR3 is TGTGCCAGCAGTTTGAAGGGACTAGCATTTAATGAGCAGTTCTTC. Translated, it gives CASSLKGLAFNEQFF. The J gene is TRBJ2-1, the V gene TRBV27; 9 bases are shared with TRBD2. In germline, CDR1 is MNHEY, CDR2 SMNVEV (reference sequence). V shed 3 bases and J 7 bases; nucleotides not matched to a gene: 7. This CDR3 comprises 15 residues.

V is TRBV13 and J is TRBJ1-5, with D perhaps TRBD1 (5 bases). CDR1 and CDR2 from the germline V gene are PRHDT and FYEKMQ (reference sequence). CDR3 length: 13 amino acids. V shed 2 bases and J shed 4 bases, with 6 bases lying between them. For the CDR3, the DNA is TGTGCCAGCAGCTTAAGGGGTAATCAGCCCCAGCATTTT. Translation: CASSLRGNQPQHF.

This chain uses TRBV3-1 (or the pseudogene TRBV3-2) with TRBJ2-2, with a tentative D call TRBD2 (5 bases). Germline assignment: CDR1 LGHDT and CDR2 YNNKEL (reference sequence). V lost 6 bases to trimming and J lost 4 bases, with 9 bases between them. The CDR3 is 13 residues long. Here the CDR3 DNA reads TGTGCCAGCAGTCAACTAGTCACCGGGGAGCTGTTTTTT. Its protein product is CASSQLVTGELFF.

The V gene is TRBV9, the J gene TRBJ2-5, with 11 bases matching TRBD2. Germline V CDR1 and CDR2: SGDLS, YYNGEE. The CDR3 has 15 residues. J lost 8 bases, V lost 1 base, and 7 bases had no gene match. The CDR3 spells CASSVSGLAGGTQYF. The CDR3, as DNA: TGTGCCAGCAGCGTATCGGGGCTAGCGGGGGGCACCCAGTACTTC.

V is TRBV6-6 and J is TRBJ1-4; no clear D. V was pared by 6 bases and J by 8 bases, with 13 bases between. This CDR3 comprises 13 residues. Germline-derived CDR1 and CDR2 are MNHNY and SVGAGI (reference sequence). CDR3 amino acids: CASRAPEREKLFF. CDR3 in DNA: TGTGCCAGCAGGGCCCCAGAACGCGAAAAACTGTTTTTT.

The rearrangement links TRBV4-1 to TRBJ2-3; D is possibly TRBD1 or TRBD2 (5 bases each). Between the trimmed V and J ends, which lost 0 bases and 4 bases, there was a span of 14 bases. CDR3 length: 16 amino acids. CDR1 MGHRA and CDR2 YSYEKL come from the germline V gene. CDR3 region: CASSQDSAGSADTQYF. CDR3 in DNA: TGCGCCAGCAGCCAAGATAGTGCAGGGAGCGCAGATACGCAGTATTTT.

The chain carries TRBV9 and TRBJ2-1, with D possibly TRBD2 on 5 matching bases. V dropped 3 bases and J dropped 2 bases, with 15 bases sitting between them. Germline-derived CDR1 and CDR2 are SGDLS and YYNGEE. There are 16 residues in the CDR3. CDR3 sequence: CASSGRSGVAYNEQFF. CDR3 bases: TGTGCCAGCAGCGGTAGGAGCGGCGTAGCCTACAATGAGCAGTTCTTC. Supplemented by reference TRBV9 and TRBJ2-1, the full variable domain reads DSGVTQTPKHLITATGQRVTLRCSPRSGDLSVYWYQQSLDQGLQFLIQYYNGEERAKGNILERFSAQQFPDLHSELNLSSLELGDSALYFCASSGRSGVAYNEQFFGPGTRLTVL.

The chain combines TRBV19 with TRBJ2-7; 8 positions agree with TRBD1. The germline V gene encodes CDR1 LNHDA and CDR2 SQIVND (reference sequence). With 3 bases clipped from V and 5 bases from J, the junction kept 3 bases outside the gene matches. This CDR3 comprises 13 residues. This CDR3 reads CASSMSGGHEQYF. CDR3 in DNA: TGTGCCAGTAGTATGTCAGGGGGCCACGAGCAGTACTTC. Supplemented by reference TRBV19 and TRBJ2-7, the full variable domain reads DGGITQSPKYLFRKEGQNVTLSCEQNLNHDAMYWYRQDPGQGLRLIYYSQIVNDFQKGDIAEGYSVSREKKESFPLTVTSAQKNPTAFYLCASSMSGGHEQYFGPGTRLTVT.

The CDR3 nucleotides read TGTGCCAGCAGTGATTGGGGCAGGGGGCCTGAAAAACTGTTTTTT. Translating it yields CASSDWGRGPEKLFF. The chain links TRBV6-1 to TRBJ1-4, with 8 positions matching TRBD1. Germline CDR1 reads MNHNS; CDR2 reads SASEGT. Trimming at V came to 3 bases and at J to 7 bases, leaving 7 bases not matched to a gene. CDR3 length equals 15 residues.

This chain links TRBV7-9 with TRBJ1-2; maybe TRBD1 (6 bases). Trimming took off 5 bases at V and 3 bases at J, with 16 bases between the two ends. There are 15 residues in the CDR3. The germline CDR1 and CDR2 sequences are SEHNR and FQNEAQ (reference sequence). The DNA of the CDR3 is TGTGCCAGCAGCGTACAGGGTGGAACCTACTATGGCTACACCTTC. This gives the protein CASSVQGGTYYGYTF.

The CDR3, as DNA: TGCGCCAGCAGCGTGTCCCCAGGGAACACTGAAGCTTTCTTT. Translated: CASSVSPGNTEAFF. The chain is built from TRBV5-1 and TRBJ1-1, with D uncertain. The CDR3 loop spans 14 amino acids. The germline V gene has CDR1 SGHRS and CDR2 YFSETQ. Trimming took off 4 bases at V and 1 base at J, with 11 bases between the two ends.